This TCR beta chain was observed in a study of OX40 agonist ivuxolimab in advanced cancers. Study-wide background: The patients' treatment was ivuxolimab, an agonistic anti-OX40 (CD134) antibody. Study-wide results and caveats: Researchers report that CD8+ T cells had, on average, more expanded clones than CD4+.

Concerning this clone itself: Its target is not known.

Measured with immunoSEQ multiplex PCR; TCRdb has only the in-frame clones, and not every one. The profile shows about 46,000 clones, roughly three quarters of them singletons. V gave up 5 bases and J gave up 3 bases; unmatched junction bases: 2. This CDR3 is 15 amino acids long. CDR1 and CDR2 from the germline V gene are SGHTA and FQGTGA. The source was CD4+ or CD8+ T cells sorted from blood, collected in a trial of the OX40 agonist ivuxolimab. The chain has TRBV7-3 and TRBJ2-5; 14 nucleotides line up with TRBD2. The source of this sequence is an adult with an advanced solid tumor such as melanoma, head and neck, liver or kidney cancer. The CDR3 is CASSMTSGREETQYF. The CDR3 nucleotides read TGTGCCAGCAGCATGACTAGCGGGAGGGAAGAGACCCAGTACTTC.